This T cell receptor beta chain came from a study of blood T cell repertoires in COVID-19. The overall study: From T cells, B-cell-depleted T cells, or PBMCs came the material, which was cDNA or gDNA.

Libraries were prepared by immunoSEQ multiplex PCR; TCRdb keeps only in-frame clonotypes and omits some of them. Of about 160,000 clones in the sample, approximately 80% were seen once. Sequenced: peripheral blood. The TCR originated in a woman of 80 years or more with acute or convalescent COVID-19.

The chain's CDR3 is CASSSTEYNEQFF. The CDR3 DNA follows: TGTGCCAGCAGTTCGACAGAGTACAATGAGCAGTTCTTC. The rearrangement uses TRBV6-5 and TRBJ2-1; possibly TRBD1 for D (5 bases). There are 13 residues in the CDR3. The V end was cut by 4 bases, the J end by 4 bases, with 8 bases between. Germline assignment: CDR1 MNHEY and CDR2 SVGAGI.